The 3 T cell receptor beta chains given below trace back to one sample, sequenced in a study of cytomegalovirus exposure and HLA in healthy donors. Clones were sequenced by immunoSEQ multiplex PCR, and TCRdb holds only the in-frame ones, with some missing. The sample carries 250,000 or so clones, nearly 90% recorded once. The sample taken for sequencing was PBMCs. Receptors originate from a woman between 18 and 29 years old in good health and CMV-seronegative.

The rearrangement joins TRBV7-2 to TRBJ2-7; 11 bases fit TRBD1. Germline CDR1 and CDR2: SGHTA and FQGNSA. V lost 5 bases to trimming and J lost 3 bases; unmatched junction nucleotides: 3. The CDR3 contains 14 residues. The CDR3 sequence: CASSADRGRYEQYF. CDR3 bases: TGTGCCAGCAGCGCGGACAGGGGGCGCTACGAGCAGTACTTC.

The count of this clone is one. This sequence joins TRBV7-6 and TRBJ1-5; no clear D gene. V was trimmed by 2 bases and J by 0 bases, leaving 5 bases between them. The CDR3 has 14 amino acids. Germline lookup yields CDR1 SGHVS and CDR2 FNYEAQ. The CDR3 sequence: CASSLSSSNQPQHF. Written as DNA, the CDR3 is TGTGCCAGCAGCTTATCGTCTAGCAATCAGCCCCAGCATTTT.

The chain's CDR3 is CASSFYELVEYGYTF. The DNA for the CDR3 is TGTGCCAGCAGCTTTTACGAACTGGTTGAATATGGCTACACCTTC. V gene TRBV7-2 combines with J gene TRBJ1-2; D gene ambiguous. V was trimmed by 3 bases and J by 5 bases, leaving 16 bases between them. Germline V lookup: CDR1 SGHTA, CDR2 FQGNSA. CDR3 length equals 15 residues.